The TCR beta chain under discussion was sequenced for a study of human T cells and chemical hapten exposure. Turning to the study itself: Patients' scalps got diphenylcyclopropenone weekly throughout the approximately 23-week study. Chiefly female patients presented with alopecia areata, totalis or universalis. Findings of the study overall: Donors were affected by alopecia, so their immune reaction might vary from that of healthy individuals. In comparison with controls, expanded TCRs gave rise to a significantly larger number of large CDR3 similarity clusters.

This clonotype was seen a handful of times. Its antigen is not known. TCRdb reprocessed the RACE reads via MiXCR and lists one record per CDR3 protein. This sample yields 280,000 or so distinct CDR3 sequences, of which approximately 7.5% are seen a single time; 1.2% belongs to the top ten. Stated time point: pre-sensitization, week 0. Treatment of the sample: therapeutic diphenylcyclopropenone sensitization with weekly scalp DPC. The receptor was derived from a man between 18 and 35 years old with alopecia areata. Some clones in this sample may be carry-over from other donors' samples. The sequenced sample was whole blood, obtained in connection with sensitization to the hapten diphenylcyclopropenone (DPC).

The CDR3 is CASSLALNYGYTF. For the CDR3, the DNA is TGTGCCAGCAGCTTGGCACTCAACTATGGCTACACCTTC. The chain has TRBV5-5 and TRBJ1-2; D gene unclear. Germline CDR1 reads SGHKS; CDR2 reads YYEKEE (reference sequence). This CDR3 comprises 13 residues. Between the trimmed V and J ends, which lost 0 bases and 2 bases, there was a span of 5 bases.